This T cell receptor (beta chain) was captured in a study of blood T cell repertoires in COVID-19. Study-level background: From T cells, B-cell-depleted T cells, or PBMCs came the material, which was cDNA or gDNA.

This clone occurred a few times. How the authors handled the data: Estimates of nucleated cell counts were drawn from the amplification of reference gene primers. Generated by immunoSEQ multiplex PCR, the TCRdb table keeps only in-frame clones and is missing some. D and trimming were read from the DNA, whereas the V and J calls and clone size are those reported in that table. The table lists approximately 330,000 clones, roughly 90% of them singletons. V lost 5 bases and J 2 bases, leaving 13 bases between the germline ends. CDR1 is SGHVS, CDR2 FQNEAQ, per germline. The CDR3 loop spans 14 amino acids.

The gene calls are TRBV7-8 and TRBJ2-7, with D perhaps TRBD2 (6 bases). The sequencing sample was made of peripheral blood. This TCR was recovered from a man aged 25-40 years with COVID-19, enrolled during active disease. The CDR3 DNA follows: TGTGCCAGCAGCCCCGGGACTTTTGCCTACGAGCAGTACTTC. Translation gives CASSPGTFAYEQYF.